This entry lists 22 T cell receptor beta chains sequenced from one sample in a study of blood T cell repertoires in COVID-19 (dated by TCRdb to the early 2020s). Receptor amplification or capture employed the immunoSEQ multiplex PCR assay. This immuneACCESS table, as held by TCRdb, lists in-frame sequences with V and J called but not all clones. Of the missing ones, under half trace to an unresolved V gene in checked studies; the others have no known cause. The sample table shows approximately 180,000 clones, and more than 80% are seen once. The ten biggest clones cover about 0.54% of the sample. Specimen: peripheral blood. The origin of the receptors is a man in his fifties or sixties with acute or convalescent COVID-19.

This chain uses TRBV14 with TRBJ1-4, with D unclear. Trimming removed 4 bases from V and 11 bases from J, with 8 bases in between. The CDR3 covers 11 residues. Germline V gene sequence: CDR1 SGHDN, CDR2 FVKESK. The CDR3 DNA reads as TGTGCCAGCAGCCGAACGGAGAAACTGTTTTTT. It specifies CASSRTEKLFF.

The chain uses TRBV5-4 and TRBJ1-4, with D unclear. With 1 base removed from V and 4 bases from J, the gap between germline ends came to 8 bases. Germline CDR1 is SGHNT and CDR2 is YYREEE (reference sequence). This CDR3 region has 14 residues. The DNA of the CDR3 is TGTGCCAGCAGCTTGTTTGGCCTTAATGAAAAACTGTTTTTT. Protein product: CASSLFGLNEKLFF.

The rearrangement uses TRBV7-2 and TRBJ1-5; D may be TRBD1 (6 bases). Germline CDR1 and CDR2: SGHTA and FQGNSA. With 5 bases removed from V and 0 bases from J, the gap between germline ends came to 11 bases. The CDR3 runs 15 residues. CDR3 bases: TGTGCCAGCAGCCCGGGACACAATAGCAATCAGCCCCAGCATTTT. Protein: CASSPGHNSNQPQHF.

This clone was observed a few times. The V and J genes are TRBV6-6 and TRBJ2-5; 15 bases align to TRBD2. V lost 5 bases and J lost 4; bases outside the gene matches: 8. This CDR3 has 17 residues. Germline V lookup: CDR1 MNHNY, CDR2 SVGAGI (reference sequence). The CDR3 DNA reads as TGTGCCAGCAGTCAGGGACTAGCGGGAGGCCCCCGAGAGACCCAGTACTTC. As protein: CASSQGLAGGPRETQYF.

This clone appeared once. The CDR3: CGPSNYGYTF. The CDR3, as DNA: TGCGGCCCCTCCAACTATGGCTACACCTTC. V gene TRBV20-1 combines with J gene TRBJ1-2; D gene ambiguous. The CDR3 is 10 amino acids. CDR1 and CDR2 from the germline V gene are DFQATT and SNEGSKA (reference sequence).

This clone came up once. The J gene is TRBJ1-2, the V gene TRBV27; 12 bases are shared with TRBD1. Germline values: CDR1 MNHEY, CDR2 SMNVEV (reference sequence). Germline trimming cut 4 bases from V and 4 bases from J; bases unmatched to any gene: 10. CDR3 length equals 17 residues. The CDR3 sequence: CASSSRDRGRFAYGYTF. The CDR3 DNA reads TGTGCCAGCAGTTCCCGGGACAGGGGGCGATTTGCCTATGGCTACACCTTC.

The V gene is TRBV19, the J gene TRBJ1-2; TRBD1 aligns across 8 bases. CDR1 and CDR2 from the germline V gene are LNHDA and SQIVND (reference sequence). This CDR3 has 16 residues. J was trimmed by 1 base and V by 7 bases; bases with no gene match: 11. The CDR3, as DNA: TGTGCCAGTACTGCCGGGACAGGAGACTTTAACTATGGCTACACCTTC. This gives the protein CASTAGTGDFNYGYTF.

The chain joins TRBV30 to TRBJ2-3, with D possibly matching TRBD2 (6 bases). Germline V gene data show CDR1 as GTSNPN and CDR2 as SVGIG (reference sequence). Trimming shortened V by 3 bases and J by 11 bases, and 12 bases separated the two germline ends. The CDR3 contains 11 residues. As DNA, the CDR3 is TGTGCCTGGAGCTTCTCGGGGGAGCAGTATTTT. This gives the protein CAWSFSGEQYF.

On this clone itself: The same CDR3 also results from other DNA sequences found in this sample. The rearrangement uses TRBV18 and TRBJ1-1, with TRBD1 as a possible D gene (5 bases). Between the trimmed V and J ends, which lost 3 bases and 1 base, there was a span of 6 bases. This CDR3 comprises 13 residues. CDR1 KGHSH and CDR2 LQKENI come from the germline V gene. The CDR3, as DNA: TGTGCCAGCTCACCCGGACAGAACACTGAAGCTTTCTTT. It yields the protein CASSPGQNTEAFF. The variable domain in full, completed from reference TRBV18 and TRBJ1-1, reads NAGVMQNPRHLVRRRGQEARLRCSPMKGHSHVYWYRQLPEEGLKFMVYLQKENIIDESGMPKERFSAEFPKEGPSILRIQQVVRGDSAAYFCASSPGQNTEAFFGQGTRLTVV.

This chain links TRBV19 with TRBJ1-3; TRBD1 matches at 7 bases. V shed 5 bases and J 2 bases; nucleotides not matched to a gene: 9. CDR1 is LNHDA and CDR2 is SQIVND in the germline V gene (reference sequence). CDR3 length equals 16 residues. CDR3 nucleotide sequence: TGTGCCAGTAGTGTAACATGGGACAGCACTGGAAACACCATATATTTT. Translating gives CASSVTWDSTGNTIYF. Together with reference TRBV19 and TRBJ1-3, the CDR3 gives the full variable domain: DGGITQSPKYLFRKEGQNVTLSCEQNLNHDAMYWYRQDPGQGLRLIYYSQIVNDFQKGDIAEGYSVSREKKESFPLTVTSAQKNPTAFYLCASSVTWDSTGNTIYFGEGSWLTVV.

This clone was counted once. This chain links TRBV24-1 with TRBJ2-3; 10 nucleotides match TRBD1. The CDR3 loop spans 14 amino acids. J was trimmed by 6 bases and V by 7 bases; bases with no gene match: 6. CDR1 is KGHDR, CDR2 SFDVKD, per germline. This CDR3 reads CATSRQGAGDTQYF. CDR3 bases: TGTGCCACCAGCAGACAGGGGGCAGGGGATACGCAGTATTTT.

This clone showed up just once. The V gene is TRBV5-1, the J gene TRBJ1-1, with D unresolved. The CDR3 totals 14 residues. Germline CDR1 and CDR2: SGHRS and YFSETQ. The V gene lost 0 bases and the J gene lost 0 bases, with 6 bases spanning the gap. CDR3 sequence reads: CASSLGGLNTEAFF. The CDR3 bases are TGCGCCAGCAGCTTGGGCGGCTTGAACACTGAAGCTTTCTTT.

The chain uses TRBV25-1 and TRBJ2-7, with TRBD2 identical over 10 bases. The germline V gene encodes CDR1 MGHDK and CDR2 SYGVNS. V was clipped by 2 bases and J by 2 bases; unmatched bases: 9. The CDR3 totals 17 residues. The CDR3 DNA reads TGTGCCAGCAGTGAACTTGGGCTAGCGGGAGTAGCCTACGAGCAGTACTTC. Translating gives CASSELGLAGVAYEQYF.

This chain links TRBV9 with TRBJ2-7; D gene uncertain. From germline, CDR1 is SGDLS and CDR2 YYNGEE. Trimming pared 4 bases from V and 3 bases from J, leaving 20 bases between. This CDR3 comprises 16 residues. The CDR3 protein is CASSSQSPWHYYEQYV. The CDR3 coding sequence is TGTGCCAGCAGCTCCCAGAGTCCGTGGCACTACTACGAGCAGTACGTC.

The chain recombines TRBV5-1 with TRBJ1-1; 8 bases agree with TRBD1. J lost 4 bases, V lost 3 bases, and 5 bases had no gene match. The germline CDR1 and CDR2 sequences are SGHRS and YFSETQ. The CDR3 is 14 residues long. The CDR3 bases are TGCGCCAGCAGCTCAGGACAGGGTGCCACTGAAGCTTTCTTT. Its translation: CASSSGQGATEAFF.

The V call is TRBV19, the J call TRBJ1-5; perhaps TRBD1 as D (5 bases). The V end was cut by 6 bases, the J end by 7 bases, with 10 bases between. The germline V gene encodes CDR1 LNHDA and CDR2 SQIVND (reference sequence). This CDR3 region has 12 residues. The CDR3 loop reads CASSGGGQPQHF. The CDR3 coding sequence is TGTGCCAGTAGCGGGGGAGGCCAGCCCCAGCATTTT.

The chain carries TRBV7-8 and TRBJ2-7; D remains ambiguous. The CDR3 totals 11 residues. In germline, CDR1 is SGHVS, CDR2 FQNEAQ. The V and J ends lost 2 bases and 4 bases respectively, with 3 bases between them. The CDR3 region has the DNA TGTGCCAGCAGCTTACATTACGAGCAGTACTTC. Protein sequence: CASSLHYEQYF.

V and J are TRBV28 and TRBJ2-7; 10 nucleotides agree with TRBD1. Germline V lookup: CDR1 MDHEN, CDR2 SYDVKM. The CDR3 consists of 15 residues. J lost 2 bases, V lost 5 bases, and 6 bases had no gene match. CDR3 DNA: TGTGCCAGCAGTCTCCGGACAGGGGGGCCCTACGAGCAGTACGTC. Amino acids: CASSLRTGGPYEQYV.

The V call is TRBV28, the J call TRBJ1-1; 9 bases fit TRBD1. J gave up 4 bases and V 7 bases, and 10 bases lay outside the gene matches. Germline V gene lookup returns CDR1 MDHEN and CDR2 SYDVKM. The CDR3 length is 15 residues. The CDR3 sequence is CASTRPTGGATEAFF. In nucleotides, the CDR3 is TGTGCCAGCACCCGACCGACAGGGGGGGCCACTGAAGCTTTCTTT.

CDR3 region: CASSPVQGDTQYF. The CDR3, as DNA: TGTGCCAGCAGCCCGGTACAGGGGGATACGCAGTATTTT. The chain carries TRBV5-4 and TRBJ2-3; 7 positions agree with TRBD1. Looked up from germline, CDR1 is SGHNT and CDR2 is YYREEE (reference sequence). CDR3 size: 13 residues. The V segment lost 4 bases and the J segment 6 bases; nucleotides outside the gene matches: 5. Full variable domain (rest looked up from reference TRBV5-4 and TRBJ2-3): ETGVTQSPTHLIKTRGQQVTLRCSSQSGHNTVSWYQQALGQGPQFIFQYYREEENGRGNFPPRFSGLQFPNYSSELNVNALELDDSALYLCASSPVQGDTQYFGPGTRLTVL.

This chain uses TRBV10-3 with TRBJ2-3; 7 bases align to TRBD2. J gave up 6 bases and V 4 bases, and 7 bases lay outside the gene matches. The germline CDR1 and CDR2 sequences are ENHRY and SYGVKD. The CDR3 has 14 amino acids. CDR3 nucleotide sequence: TGTGCCATCAGTGGAACCGCGGGAGCTGATACGCAGTATTTT. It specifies CAISGTAGADTQYF.

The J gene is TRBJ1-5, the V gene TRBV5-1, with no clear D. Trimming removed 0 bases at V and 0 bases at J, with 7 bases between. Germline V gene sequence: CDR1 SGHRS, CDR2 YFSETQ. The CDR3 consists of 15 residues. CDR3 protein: CASSLGLNSNQPQHF. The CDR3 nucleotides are TGCGCCAGCAGCTTGGGACTCAATAGCAATCAGCCCCAGCATTTT.